The clone carrying this T cell receptor beta chain was seen only a few times. No antigen is known for it. MiXCR, run by TCRdb on the 5' RACE reads, gives a single entry per CDR3 protein. The table lists 280,000 or so distinct CDR3 sequences, roughly 8.2% of them singletons. The data were taken from a study of T-cell memory formation after mild COVID-19. Study results and caveats: A second wave expanding day 15 to 37 was CD4+-biased; contracting clones were balanced. Most CD4+ clones that shrank were in CM and EM, while CD8+ ones turned up in EMRA.

Trimming shortened V by 4 bases and J by 7 bases, and 14 bases separated the two germline ends. CDR3 size: 14 residues. Germline CDR1 and CDR2: LGHDT and YNNKEL (reference sequence). The chain is built from TRBV3-1 and TRBJ2-1; D gene unclear. This clonotype was obtained from a man aged 18 to 29 who had mild COVID-19 (a few samples of this study predate the infection). Cell type and time point are not known. What was sequenced was PBMCs or a T cell subset sorted from them (not recorded which). The CDR3 DNA sequence: TGTGCCAGCAGCCCCCCGAATGGTTATAATGAGCAGTTCTTC. Protein sequence: CASSPPNGYNEQFF.